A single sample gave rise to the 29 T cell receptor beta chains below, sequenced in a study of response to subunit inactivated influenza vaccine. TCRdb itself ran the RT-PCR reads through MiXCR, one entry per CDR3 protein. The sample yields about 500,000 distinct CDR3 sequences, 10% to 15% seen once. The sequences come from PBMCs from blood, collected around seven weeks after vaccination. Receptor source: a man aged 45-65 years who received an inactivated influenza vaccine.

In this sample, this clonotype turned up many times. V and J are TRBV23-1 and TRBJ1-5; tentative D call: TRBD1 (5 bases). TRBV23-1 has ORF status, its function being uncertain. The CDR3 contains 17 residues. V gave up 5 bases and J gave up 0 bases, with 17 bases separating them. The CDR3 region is CASSNPTGADSNQPQHF. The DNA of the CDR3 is TGCGCCAGCAGTAACCCCACTGGGGCCGATAGCAATCAGCCCCAGCATTTT.

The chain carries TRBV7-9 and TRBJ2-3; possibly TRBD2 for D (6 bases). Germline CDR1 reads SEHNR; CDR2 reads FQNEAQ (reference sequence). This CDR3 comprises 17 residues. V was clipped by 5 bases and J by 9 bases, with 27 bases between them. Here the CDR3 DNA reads TGTGCCAGCAGCCCTGGGAGTTTGGCAGGGAGGACGGGGACGCAGTATTTT. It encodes CASSPGSLAGRTGTQYF.

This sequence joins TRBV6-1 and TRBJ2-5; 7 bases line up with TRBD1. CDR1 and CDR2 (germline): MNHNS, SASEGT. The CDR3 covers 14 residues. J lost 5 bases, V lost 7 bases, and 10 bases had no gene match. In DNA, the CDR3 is TGTGCCAGCACCCCCTTGACAGGGTCGGAGACCCAGTACTTC. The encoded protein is CASTPLTGSETQYF.

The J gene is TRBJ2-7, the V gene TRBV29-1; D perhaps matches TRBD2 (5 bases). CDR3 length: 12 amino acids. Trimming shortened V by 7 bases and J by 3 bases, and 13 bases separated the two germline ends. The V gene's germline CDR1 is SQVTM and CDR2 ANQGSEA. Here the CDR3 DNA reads TGCAGCGCCGAGGATGGAGGCTACGAGCAGTACTTC. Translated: CSAEDGGYEQYF.

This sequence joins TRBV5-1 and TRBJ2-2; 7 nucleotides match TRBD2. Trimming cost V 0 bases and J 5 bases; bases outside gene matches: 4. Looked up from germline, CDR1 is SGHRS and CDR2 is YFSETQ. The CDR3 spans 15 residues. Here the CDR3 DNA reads TGCGCCAGCAGCTTGGCGGTTAGCGGGACCGGGGAGCTGTTTTTT. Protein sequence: CASSLAVSGTGELFF.

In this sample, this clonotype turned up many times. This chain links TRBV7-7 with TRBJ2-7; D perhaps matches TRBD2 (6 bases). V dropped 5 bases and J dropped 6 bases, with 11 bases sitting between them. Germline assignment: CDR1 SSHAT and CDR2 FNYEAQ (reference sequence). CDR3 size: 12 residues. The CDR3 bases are TGTGCCAGCAGCCGACCCGGGGGCGAGCAGTACTTC. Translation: CASSRPGGEQYF.

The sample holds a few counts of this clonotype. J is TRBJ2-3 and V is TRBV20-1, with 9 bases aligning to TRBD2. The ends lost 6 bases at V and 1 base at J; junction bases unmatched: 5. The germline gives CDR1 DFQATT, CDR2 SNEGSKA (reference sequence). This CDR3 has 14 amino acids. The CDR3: CSAWAGGGTDTQYF. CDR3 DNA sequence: TGCAGTGCGTGGGCGGGGGGGGGCACAGATACGCAGTATTTT.

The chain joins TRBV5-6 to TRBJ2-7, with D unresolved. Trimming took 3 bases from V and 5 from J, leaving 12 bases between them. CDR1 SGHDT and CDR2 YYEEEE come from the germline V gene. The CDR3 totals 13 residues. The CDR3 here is CASSSDPAHEQYF. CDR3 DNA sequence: TGTGCCAGCAGCTCCGACCCAGCGCACGAGCAGTACTTC.

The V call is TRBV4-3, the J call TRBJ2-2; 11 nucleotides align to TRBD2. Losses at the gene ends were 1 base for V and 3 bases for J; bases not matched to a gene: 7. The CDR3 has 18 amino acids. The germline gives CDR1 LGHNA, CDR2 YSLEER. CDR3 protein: CASSQVAGGLSDTGELFF. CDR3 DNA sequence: TGCGCCAGCAGCCAAGTAGCGGGGGGGCTATCGGACACCGGGGAGCTGTTTTTT.

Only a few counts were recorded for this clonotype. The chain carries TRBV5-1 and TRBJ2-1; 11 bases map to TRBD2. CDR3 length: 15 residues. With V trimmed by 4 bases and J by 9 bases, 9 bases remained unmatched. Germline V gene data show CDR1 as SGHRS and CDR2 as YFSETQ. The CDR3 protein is CASSETSGASGEQFF. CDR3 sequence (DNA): TGCGCCAGCAGCGAGACTAGCGGGGCGTCAGGTGAGCAGTTCTTC.

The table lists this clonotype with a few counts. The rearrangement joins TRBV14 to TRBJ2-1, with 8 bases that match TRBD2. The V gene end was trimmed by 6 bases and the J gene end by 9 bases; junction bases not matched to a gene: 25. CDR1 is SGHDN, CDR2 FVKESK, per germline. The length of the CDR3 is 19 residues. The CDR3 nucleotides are TGTGCCAGCAGTCGTTTCTGGGGCGGTGTGACTAGCGACTTGAGTGAGCAGTTCTTC. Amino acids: CASSRFWGGVTSDLSEQFF. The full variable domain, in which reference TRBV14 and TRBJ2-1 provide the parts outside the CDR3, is EAGVTQFPSHSVIEKGQTVTLRCDPISGHDNLYWYRRVMGKEIKFLLHFVKESKQDESGMPNNRFLAERTGGTYSTLKVQPAELEDSGVYFCASSRFWGGVTSDLSEQFFGPGTRLTVL.

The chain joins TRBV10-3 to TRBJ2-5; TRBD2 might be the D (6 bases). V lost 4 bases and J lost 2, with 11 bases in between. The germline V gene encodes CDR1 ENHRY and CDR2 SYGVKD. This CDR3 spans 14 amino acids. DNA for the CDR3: TGTGCCATCAGTGGGGCTAGCGATCAAGAGACCCAGTACTTC. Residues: CAISGASDQETQYF.

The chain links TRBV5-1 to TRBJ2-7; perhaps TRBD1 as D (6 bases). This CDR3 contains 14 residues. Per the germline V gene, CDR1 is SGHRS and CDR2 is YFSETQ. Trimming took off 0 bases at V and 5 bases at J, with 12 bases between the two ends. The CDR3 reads CASSLANRAHEQYF. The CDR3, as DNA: TGCGCCAGCAGCTTGGCCAACAGGGCCCACGAGCAGTACTTC.

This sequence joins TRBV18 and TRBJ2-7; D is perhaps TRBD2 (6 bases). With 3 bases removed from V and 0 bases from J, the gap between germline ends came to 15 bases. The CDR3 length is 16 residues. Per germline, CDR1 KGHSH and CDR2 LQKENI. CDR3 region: CASSPGGGGLSYEQYF. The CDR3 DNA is TGTGCCAGCTCACCCGGTGGGGGAGGACTCTCCTACGAGCAGTACTTC.

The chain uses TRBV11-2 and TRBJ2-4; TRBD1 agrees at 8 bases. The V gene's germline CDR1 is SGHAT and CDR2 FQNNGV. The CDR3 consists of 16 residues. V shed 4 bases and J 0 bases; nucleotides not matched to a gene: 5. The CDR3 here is CASSSWDRLAKNIQYF. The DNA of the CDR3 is TGTGCCAGCAGCTCGTGGGACAGGCTAGCCAAAAACATTCAGTACTTC.

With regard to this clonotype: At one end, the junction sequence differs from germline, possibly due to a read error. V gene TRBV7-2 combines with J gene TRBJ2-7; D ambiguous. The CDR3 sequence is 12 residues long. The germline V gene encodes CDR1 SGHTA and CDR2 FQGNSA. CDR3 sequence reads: CASSLLVGQKSF. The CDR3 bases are TGTGCCAGCAGCTTACTAGTCGGGCAGAAGAGCTTC.

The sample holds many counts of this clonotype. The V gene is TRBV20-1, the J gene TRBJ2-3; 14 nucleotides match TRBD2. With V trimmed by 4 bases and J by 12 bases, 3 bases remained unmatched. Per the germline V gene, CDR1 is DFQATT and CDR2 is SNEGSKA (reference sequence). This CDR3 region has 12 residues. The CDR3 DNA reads TGCAGTGCTACCGGGACTAGCGGGAGTCAGTATTTT. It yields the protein CSATGTSGSQYF.

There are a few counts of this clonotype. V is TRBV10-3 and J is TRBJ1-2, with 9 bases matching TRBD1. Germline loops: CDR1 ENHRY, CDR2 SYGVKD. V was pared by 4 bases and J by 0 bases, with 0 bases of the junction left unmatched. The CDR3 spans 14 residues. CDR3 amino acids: CAISGQGANYGYTF. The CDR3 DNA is TGTGCCATCAGTGGACAGGGGGCTAACTATGGCTACACCTTC.

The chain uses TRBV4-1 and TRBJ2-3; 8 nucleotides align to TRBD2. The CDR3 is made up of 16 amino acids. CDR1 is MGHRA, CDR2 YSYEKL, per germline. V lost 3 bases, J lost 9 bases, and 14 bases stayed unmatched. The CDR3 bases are TGCGCCAGCAGCCAGACTCTGGCGGGGGGTTCGGGGACGCAGTATTTT. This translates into CASSQTLAGGSGTQYF.

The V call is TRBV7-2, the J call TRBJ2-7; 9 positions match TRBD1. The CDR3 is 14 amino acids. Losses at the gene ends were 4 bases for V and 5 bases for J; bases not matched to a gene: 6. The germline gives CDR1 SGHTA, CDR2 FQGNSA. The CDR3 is CASSSGDRAHEQYF. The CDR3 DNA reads TGTGCCAGCAGCTCCGGGGACAGGGCCCACGAGCAGTACTTC.

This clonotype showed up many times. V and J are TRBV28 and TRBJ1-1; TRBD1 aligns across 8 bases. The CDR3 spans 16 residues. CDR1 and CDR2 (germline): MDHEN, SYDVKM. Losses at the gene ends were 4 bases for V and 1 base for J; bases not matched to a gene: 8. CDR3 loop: CASSSDRVYSNTEAFF. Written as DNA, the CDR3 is TGTGCCAGCAGTTCGGACAGGGTGTATTCGAACACTGAAGCTTTCTTT.

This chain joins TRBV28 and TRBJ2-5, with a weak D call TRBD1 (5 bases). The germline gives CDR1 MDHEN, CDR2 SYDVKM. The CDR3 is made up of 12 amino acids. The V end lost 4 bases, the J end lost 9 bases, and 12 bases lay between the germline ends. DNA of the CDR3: TGTGCCAGCAGTTCAACCGACAGCGCCCAGTACTTC. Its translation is CASSSTDSAQYF.

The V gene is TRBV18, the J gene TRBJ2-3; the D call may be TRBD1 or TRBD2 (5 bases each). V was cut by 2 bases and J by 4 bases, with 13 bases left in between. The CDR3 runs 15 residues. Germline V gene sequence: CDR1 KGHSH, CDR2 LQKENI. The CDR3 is CASSPGGNRADTQYF. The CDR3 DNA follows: TGTGCCAGCTCACCAGGGGGAAATCGGGCAGATACGCAGTATTTT.

CDR3: CASTTLAGDTDTQYF. The CDR3 coding sequence is TGTGCCAGCACCACTTTGGCGGGGGACACAGATACGCAGTATTTT. The rearrangement joins TRBV11-2 to TRBJ2-3, with 7 bases aligning to TRBD2. The CDR3 extends over 15 amino acids. From germline, CDR1 is SGHAT and CDR2 FQNNGV. V was clipped by 7 bases and J by 2 bases; unmatched bases: 9.

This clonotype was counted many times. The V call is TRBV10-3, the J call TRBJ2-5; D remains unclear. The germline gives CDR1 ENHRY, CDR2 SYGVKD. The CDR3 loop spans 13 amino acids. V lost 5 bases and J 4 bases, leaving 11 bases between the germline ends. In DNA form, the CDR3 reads TGTGCCATCAGTCGTTACGGGTCAGAGACCCAGTACTTC. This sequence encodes CAISRYGSETQYF.

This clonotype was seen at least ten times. The CDR3 coding sequence is TGTGCCAGCAAACCGGGTCAGGGGGCCACCTCTGGGGCCAACGTCCTGACTTTC. The encoded protein is CASKPGQGATSGANVLTF. V is TRBV6-1 and J is TRBJ2-6; TRBD1 matches at 8 bases. V was clipped by 7 bases and J by 0 bases; unmatched bases: 11. The CDR3 runs 18 residues. Germline lookup yields CDR1 MNHNS and CDR2 SASEGT.

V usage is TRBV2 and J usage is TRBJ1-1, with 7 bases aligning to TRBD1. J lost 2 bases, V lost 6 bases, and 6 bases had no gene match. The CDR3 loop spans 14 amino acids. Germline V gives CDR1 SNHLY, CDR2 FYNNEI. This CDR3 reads CASRPTGINTEAFF. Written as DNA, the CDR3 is TGTGCCAGCAGGCCGACAGGGATCAACACTGAAGCTTTCTTT.

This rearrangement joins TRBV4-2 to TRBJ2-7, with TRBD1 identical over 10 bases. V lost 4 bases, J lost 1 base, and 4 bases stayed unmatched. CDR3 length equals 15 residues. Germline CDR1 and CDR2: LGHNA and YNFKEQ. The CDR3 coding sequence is TGTGCCAGCAGCCCGAGGACAGGGGGGTCCTACGAGCAGTACTTC. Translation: CASSPRTGGSYEQYF.

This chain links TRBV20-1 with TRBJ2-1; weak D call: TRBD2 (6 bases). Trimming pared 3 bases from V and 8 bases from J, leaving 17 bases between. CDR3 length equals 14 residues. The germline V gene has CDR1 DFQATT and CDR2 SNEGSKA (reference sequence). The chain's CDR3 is CSARGTFVSHEQFF. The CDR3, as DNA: TGCAGTGCTAGGGGGACTTTCGTATCCCATGAGCAGTTCTTC.